The 2 T cell receptor beta chains in this list originate from one sample, sequenced in a study of T cell repertoires in cytomegalovirus infection. TCRdb processed the reads anew with MiXCR; each CDR3 protein has one entry. Seen here are around 240,000 distinct CDR3 sequences, over 20% observed once, and the top ten hold about 20%. The specimen sequenced was CD8+ T cells from PBMCs. Receptors originate from a human donor in good health (CMV status not recorded). Some clones in this sample may be carry-over from other donors' samples.

This clonotype was seen only once. The CDR3 protein is CASSQVRFWNEQFF. CDR3 sequence (DNA): TGTGCCAGCAGCCAAGTCCGGTTTTGGAATGAGCAGTTCTTC. The chain links TRBV3-1 to TRBJ2-1; D is ambiguous. The CDR3 has 14 amino acids. CDR1 is LGHDT and CDR2 is YNNKEL in the germline V gene (reference sequence). The ends were cut back, 1 base at V and 7 bases at J, with 11 bases in the middle.

This clonotype was observed a few times. DNA for the CDR3: TGTGCCAGCAGTTTCTCCCATTCAACCGGAAGTGACACTGAAGCTTTCTTT. Protein product: CASSFSHSTGSDTEAFF. This chain links TRBV28 with TRBJ1-1; no definite D call. Germline-derived CDR1 and CDR2 are MDHEN and SYDVKM. V was trimmed by 3 bases and J by 3 bases, leaving 20 bases between them. The CDR3 is 17 residues long.